This T cell receptor beta chain came from a study of beta chain features in type 1 diabetes. Background on the study: There was similarity between patients and healthy donors in age, gender and cell yields.

Every bit of the isolated RNA underwent reverse transcription, so sequencing read expressed TCRB transcripts. Here immunoSEQ multiplex PCR was the method, and the copy in TCRdb shows in-frame clones only, minus some. The data contain hundreds of thousands of clones, around an eighth of them singletons. Germline CDR1 and CDR2: SGHRS and YFSETQ. CDR3 length: 13 residues. V was shortened by 3 bases and J by 9 bases, with 16 bases between the two germline ends. As concerns this clone: Its antigen is unknown.

Findings of the study overall: There were fewer insertions and more deletions at the VDJ junctions of type 1 diabetes patients. Researchers report that Type 1 diabetes patients had moderately but significantly shorter TCRB CDR3s across all four CD4+ subsets.

Material for sequencing was naive CD4+ T cells from blood. The J gene is TRBJ2-7, the V gene TRBV5-1, with a weak D call TRBD1 (6 bases). The clonotype comes from a man between 18 and 35 years old with type 1 diabetes. CDR3 nucleotides: TGCGCCAGCAGCTCGGACAGTTGGAGAGGGCAGTACTTC. The encoded protein is CASSSDSWRGQYF. Together with reference TRBV5-1 and TRBJ2-7, the CDR3 gives the full variable domain: KAGVTQTPRYLIKTRGQQVTLSCSPISGHRSVSWYQQTPGQGLQFLFEYFSETQRNKGNFPGRFSGRQFSNSRSEMNVSTLELGDSALYLCASSSDSWRGQYFGPGTRLTVT.